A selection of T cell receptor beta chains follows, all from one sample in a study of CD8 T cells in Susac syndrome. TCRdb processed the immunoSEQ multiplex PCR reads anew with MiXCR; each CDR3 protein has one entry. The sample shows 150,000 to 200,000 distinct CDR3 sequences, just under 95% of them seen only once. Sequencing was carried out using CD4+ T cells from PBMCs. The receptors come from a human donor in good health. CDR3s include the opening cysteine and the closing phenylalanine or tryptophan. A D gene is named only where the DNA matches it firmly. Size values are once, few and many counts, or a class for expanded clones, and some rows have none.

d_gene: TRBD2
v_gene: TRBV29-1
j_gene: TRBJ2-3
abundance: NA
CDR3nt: TGCAGCGTTGGGACTAGCGGGGCAACAGATACGCAGTATTTT
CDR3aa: CSVGTSGATDTQYF

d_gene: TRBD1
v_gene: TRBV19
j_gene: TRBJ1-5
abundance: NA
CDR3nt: TGTGCCAGTAGTATCTTACAGGGGGCACTCGATCAGCCCCAGCATTTT
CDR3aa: CASSILQGALDQPQHF

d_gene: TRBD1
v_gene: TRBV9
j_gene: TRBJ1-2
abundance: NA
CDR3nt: TGTGCCAGCAGCGCCCCTTTAATGGGACAGGGGGATTATGGCTACACCTTC
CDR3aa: CASSAPLMGQGDYGYTF

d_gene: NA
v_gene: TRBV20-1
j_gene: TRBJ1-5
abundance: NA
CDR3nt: TGCAGTGCGCTGACAGATAGCAATCAGCCCCAGCATTTT
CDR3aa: CSALTDSNQPQHF

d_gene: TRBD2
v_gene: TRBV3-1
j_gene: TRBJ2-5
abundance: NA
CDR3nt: TGTGCCAGCAGCCGGGGACTAGCGGGGGAGGAGACCCAGTACTTC
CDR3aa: CASSRGLAGEETQYF

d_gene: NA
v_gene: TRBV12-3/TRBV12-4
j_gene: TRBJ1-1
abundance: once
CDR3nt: TGTGCCAGCACTGGGTATTCGAACACTGAAGCTTTCTTT
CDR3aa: CASTGYSNTEAFF

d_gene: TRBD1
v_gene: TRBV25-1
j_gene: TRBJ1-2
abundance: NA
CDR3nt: TGTGCCGATTCACTGGGGACAGGGGGCCCCTATGGCTACACCTTC
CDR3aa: CADSLGTGGPYGYTF

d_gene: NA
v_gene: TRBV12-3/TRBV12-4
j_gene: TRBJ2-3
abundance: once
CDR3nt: TGTGCCAGCAGGTTTCGCGGGGGCGGGCTGGATACGCAGTATTTT
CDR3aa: CASRFRGGGLDTQYF

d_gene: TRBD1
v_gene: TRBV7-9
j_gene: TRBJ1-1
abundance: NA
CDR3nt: TGTGCCAGCAGCCCACGACAGGGGTCTTCCGACACTGAAGCTTTCTTT
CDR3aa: CASSPRQGSSDTEAFF

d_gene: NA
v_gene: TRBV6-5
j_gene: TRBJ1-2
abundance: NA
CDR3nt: TGTGCCAGCAGCACCAATGGAGAGGGCTATGGCTACACCTTC
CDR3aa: CASSTNGEGYGYTF

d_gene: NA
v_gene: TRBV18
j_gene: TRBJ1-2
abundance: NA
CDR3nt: TGTGCCAGCTCACCCGGGGCCGGGGACTACCGGTATGGCTACACCTTC
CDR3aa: CASSPGAGDYRYGYTF

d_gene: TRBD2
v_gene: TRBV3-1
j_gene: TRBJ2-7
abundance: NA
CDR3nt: TGTGCCAGCAGCCAATGGACTAGCGGGGGGCCCGAGCAGTACTTC
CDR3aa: CASSQWTSGGPEQYF

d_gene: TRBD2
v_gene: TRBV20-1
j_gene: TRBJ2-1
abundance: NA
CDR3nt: TGCAGTGGGGTAATAGCGGGGTACAATGAGCAGTTCTTC
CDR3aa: CSGVIAGYNEQFF

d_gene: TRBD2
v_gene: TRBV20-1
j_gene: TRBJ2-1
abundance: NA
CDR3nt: TGCAGTGCTGGGACTAGCAATGAGCAGTTCTTC
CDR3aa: CSAGTSNEQFF

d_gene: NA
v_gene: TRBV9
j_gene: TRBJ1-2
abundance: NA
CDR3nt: TGTGCCAGCAGCGTAGCGGGGGGGATTGGCTACACCTTC
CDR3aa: CASSVAGGIGYTF

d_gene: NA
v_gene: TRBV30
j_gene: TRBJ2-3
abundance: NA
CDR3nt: TGTGCCTGGAGTGTACGGGCGGCAGATACGCAGTATTTT
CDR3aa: CAWSVRAADTQYF

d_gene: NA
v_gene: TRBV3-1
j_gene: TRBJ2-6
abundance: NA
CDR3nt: TGTGCCAGCAGCCAAGAAGGGAGAGGAGCTGGGGCCAACGTCCTGACTTTC
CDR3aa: CASSQEGRGAGANVLTF

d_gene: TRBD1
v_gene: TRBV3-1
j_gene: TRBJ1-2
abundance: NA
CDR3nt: TGTGCCAGCAGACCCGGGACAGGGGGCGTCGATGGCTACACCTTC
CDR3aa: CASRPGTGGVDGYTF

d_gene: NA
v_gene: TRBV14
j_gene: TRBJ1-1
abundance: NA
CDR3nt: TGTGCCAGCAGCCAAGATGGTTTAGGGATGAACACTGAAGCTTTCTTT
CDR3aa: CASSQDGLGMNTEAFF

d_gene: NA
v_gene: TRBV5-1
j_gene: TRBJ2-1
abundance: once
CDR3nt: TGCGCCAGCAGCTTGTTGTACACTGCCTACAATGAGCAGTTCTTC
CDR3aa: CASSLLYTAYNEQFF

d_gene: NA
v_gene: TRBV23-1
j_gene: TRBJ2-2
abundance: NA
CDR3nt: TGCGCCAGCAGGACTAGTTGGTACACCGGGGAGCTGTTTTTT
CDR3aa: CASRTSWYTGELFF

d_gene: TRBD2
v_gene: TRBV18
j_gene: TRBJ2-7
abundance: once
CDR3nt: TGTGCCAGCTCACCACCGGGACTAGTTGACTACGAGCAGTACTTC
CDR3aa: CASSPPGLVDYEQYF

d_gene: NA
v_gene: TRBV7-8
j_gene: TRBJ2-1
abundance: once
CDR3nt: TGTGCCAGCAGCTCCTGGGACTTCTTCAATGAGCAGTTCTTC
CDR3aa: CASSSWDFFNEQFF

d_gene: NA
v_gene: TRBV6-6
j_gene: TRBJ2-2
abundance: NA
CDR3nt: TGTGCCAGCAGTTCCTCCCACGACGGGGAGCTGTTTTTT
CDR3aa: CASSSSHDGELFF

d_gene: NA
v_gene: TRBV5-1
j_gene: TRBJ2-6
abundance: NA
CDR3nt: TGCGCCAGCAGCTTGGAGTTCAGGGCCGGCTCTGGGGCCAACGTCCTGACTTTC
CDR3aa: CASSLEFRAGSGANVLTF

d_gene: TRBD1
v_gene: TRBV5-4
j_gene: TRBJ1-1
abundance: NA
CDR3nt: TGTGCCAGCACCCCGGGGGGGGACAGGGGCGCTGAAGCTTTCTTT
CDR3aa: CASTPGGDRGAEAFF

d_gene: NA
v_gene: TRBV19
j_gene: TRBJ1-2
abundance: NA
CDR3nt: TGTGCCAGTAGTATGGCTCGGACCGCCTATGGCTACACCTTC
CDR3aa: CASSMARTAYGYTF

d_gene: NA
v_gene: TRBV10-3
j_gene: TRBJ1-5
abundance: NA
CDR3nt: TGTGCCATCAGTGACAGGACCAATCAGCCCCAGCATTTT
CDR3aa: CAISDRTNQPQHF

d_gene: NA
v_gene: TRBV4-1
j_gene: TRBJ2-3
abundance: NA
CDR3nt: TGCGCCAGCAGCCAAAAACCACAGGGTGAAGGAGATACGCAGTATTTT
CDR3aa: CASSQKPQGEGDTQYF

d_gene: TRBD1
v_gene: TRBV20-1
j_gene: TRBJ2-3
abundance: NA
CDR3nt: TGCAGTGCTAGAGATACTAGGGGGCTTATGGCAGATACGCAGTATTTT
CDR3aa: CSARDTRGLMADTQYF

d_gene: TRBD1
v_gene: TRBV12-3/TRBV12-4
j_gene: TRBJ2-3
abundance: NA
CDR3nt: TGTGCCAGCAGGATTTCGGGGACAGGGAAGGATACGCAGTATTTT
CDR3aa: CASRISGTGKDTQYF

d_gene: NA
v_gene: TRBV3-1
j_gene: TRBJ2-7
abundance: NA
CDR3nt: TGTGCCAGCAGCCCCTCGCTAGCCCTGGGCGCGTACGAGCAGTACTTC
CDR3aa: CASSPSLALGAYEQYF

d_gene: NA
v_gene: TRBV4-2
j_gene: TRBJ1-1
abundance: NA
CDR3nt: TGTGCCAGCAGGATCAGGGAACTAATGAACACTGAAGCTTTCTTT
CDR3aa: CASRIRELMNTEAFF

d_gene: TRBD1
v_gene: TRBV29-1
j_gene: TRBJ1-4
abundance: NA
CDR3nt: TGCAGCGCGGGACAGGGGTCAACTAATGAAAAACTGTTTTTT
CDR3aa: CSAGQGSTNEKLFF

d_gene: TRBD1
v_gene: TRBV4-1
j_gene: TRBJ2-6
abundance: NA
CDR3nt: TGCGCCAGCAGCCAAGGAACAGGGGCGGGGGCCAACGTCCTGACTTTC
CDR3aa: CASSQGTGAGANVLTF

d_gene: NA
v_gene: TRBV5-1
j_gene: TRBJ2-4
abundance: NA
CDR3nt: TGCGCCAGCAGCTTGGGGACCGGCAAAAACATTCAGTACTTC
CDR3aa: CASSLGTGKNIQYF

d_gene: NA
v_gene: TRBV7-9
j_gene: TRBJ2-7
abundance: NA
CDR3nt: TGTGCCAGCAGCTTAGGGGCGGGGGCGACGCGGGAGCAGTACTTC
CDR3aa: CASSLGAGATREQYF

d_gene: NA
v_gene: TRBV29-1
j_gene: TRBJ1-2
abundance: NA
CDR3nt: TGCAGCGTCTCACCGGACAGCTACTATGGCTACACCTTC
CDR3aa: CSVSPDSYYGYTF

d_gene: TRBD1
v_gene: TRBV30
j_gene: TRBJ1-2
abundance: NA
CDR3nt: TGTGCCTGGACTTCCTCGGACAGGATCTATGGCTACACCTTC
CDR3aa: CAWTSSDRIYGYTF

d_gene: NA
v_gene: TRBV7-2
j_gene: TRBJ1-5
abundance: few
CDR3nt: TGTGCCAGCAGCTTATGGAGGGATCAGCCCCAGCATTTT
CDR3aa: CASSLWRDQPQHF

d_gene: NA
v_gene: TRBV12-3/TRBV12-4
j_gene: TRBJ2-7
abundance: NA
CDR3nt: TGTGCCAGCAGTACCCAGTTCCGGGGGCCTCCCTACGAGCAGTACTTC
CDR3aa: CASSTQFRGPPYEQYF

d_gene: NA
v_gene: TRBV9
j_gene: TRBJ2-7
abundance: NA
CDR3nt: TGTGCCAGCAGCGTAGGGGCAGTCGAGCCCTACGAGCAGTACTTC
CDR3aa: CASSVGAVEPYEQYF

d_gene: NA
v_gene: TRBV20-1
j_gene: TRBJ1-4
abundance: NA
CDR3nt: TGCAGTGCTAGTTCGTGGGAAAAACTGTTTTTT
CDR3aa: CSASSWEKLFF

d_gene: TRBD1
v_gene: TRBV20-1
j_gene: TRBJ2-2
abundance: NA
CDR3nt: TGCAGTGCTAGAACCCGGGACAGTCAAAACACCGGGGAGCTGTTTTTT
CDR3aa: CSARTRDSQNTGELFF

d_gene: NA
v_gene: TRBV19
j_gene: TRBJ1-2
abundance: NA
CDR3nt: TGTGCCAGTAGTGCCAGGTACAACTATGGCTACACCTTC
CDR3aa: CASSARYNYGYTF

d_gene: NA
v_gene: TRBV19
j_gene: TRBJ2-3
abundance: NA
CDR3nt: TGTGCCAGTAGTCCGTATCCGTACACAGATACGCAGTATTTT
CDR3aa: CASSPYPYTDTQYF